What follows describes a single T cell receptor beta chain. Its antigen is as yet unknown. One base away lies a much larger clone, so this may be a sequencing read error. It was RNA transcripts that yielded the amplified TCR beta CDR3 regions. With the HTBI primer set, the TCR CDR3 went through a first round of RT-PCR. TCRdb recomputed calls from the multiplex PCR reads with MiXCR, one row per CDR3 protein. Here the sample spans fewer than 200,000 distinct CDR3 sequences, over 15% being singletons. Germline CDR1 is MGHDK and CDR2 is SYGVNS. This CDR3 has 15 residues. Out of approximately 10 ml of fresh peripheral blood came the PBMCs. The sample belongs to a study of T cells in Graves' hyperthyroidism and ophthalmopathy. Whole-study findings and limits: Also found in blood were most expanded thyroid clonotypes above 0.001.

The chain is built from TRBV25-1 and TRBJ1-1, with D possibly matching TRBD1 (6 bases). The sequencing sample was made of blood. This sequence was found in a woman in her 50s with Graves' hyperthyroidism. The chain's CDR3 is CVSSRRGGSLTEAFF. The CDR3 DNA reads TGTGTCAGCAGTCGCCGGGGGGGCTCGTTGACTGAAGCTTTCTTT.